This T cell receptor (beta chain) was profiled in a study of blood T cell repertoires in COVID-19. The overall study: The United States, Italy and Spain supplied acute and convalescent COVID-19 samples. Sample material is recorded as cDNA or gDNA derived from T cells, B-cell-depleted T cells, or PBMCs.

CDR1 and CDR2 (germline): MGHDK, SYGVNS. The CDR3 runs 14 residues. The ends lost 8 bases at V and 7 bases at J; junction bases unmatched: 8. The protocol was immunoSEQ multiplex PCR, while the TCRdb copy is restricted to in-frame clones and leaves out a portion. The table records about 180,000 clones, roughly 83% of them present only once. The sequenced sample was PBMCs or T cells enriched from blood (not recorded which). The TCR comes from a woman aged 25 to 39 who had recovered from COVID-19. The V and J genes are TRBV25-1 and TRBJ2-1; 10 nucleotides match TRBD1. CDR3 region: CASGWTGGGNEQFF. CDR3 coding DNA: TGTGCCAGCGGGTGGACAGGGGGTGGGAATGAGCAGTTCTTC. The whole variable domain, remainder taken from reference TRBV25-1 and TRBJ2-1, is EADIYQTPRYLVIGTGKKITLECSQTMGHDKMYWYQQDPGMELHLIHYSYGVNSTEKGDLSSESTVSRIRTEHFPLTLESARPSHTSQYLCASGWTGGGNEQFFGPGTRLTVL.